The text below deals with one T cell receptor (beta chain). Profiling relied on immunoSEQ multiplex PCR, and the TCRdb table lists in-frame clones only, not all of them. The sample carries roughly 15,000 clones, roughly 84% recorded once. These data originate in a study of blood T cell repertoires in COVID-19. The overall study: COVID-19 samples collected from the United States, Italy and Spain covered acute and convalescent phases. T cells, B-cell-depleted T cells, or PBMCs provided the cDNA or gDNA that served as material.

The CDR3 extends over 13 amino acids. V lost 1 base, J lost 6 bases, and 10 bases lay in between. Germline-derived CDR1 and CDR2 are LNHNV and YYDKDF (reference sequence). This chain joins TRBV15 and TRBJ2-7; D is uncertain. Sequencing was carried out using peripheral blood. This receptor was taken from a man over 45 with active COVID-19. The CDR3 sequence is CATSRASSLEQYF. DNA for the CDR3: TGTGCCACCAGCAGAGCCTCGTCACTCGAGCAGTACTTC.